Following are 15 T cell receptor beta chains from one sample sequenced in a study of identical twins. Each CDR3 protein is one row after TCRdb ran MiXCR on the 5' RACE reads. The sample contains more than 1.5 million distinct CDR3 sequences, about 30% of which appear only once. Sequenced material: cord blood. These receptor sequences come from a newborn girl in good health.

The genes are TRBV2 and TRBJ2-3; 11 bases fit TRBD2. Germline V gives CDR1 SNHLY, CDR2 FYNNEI. Trimming cost V 5 bases and J 2 bases; bases outside gene matches: 6. The CDR3 is 16 residues long. CDR3 region: CASSRASGGHTDTQYF. CDR3 DNA sequence: TGTGCCAGCAGTCGCGCTAGCGGGGGGCACACAGATACGCAGTATTTT.

There are a few counts of this clonotype. The genes are TRBV7-9 and TRBJ2-4; the D gene is possibly TRBD2 (5 bases). The J call could be wrong; TRBJ2-7 is a better fit for the DNA end. The V gene's germline CDR1 is SEHNR and CDR2 FQNEAQ (reference sequence). This CDR3 is built from 13 residues. The CDR3 reads CASSLYRGSEQYF. In DNA, the CDR3 is TGTGCCAGCAGCTTATATCGAGGGTCCGAGCAGTACTTC.

The chain combines TRBV5-6 with TRBJ2-7; 7 positions agree with TRBD2. Germline-derived CDR1 and CDR2 are SGHDT and YYEEEE. The CDR3 extends over 15 amino acids. Trimming cost V 5 bases and J 3 bases; bases outside gene matches: 11. CDR3 in amino acids: CASSRAGEVSYEQYF. DNA of the CDR3: TGTGCCAGCAGTCGTGCGGGAGAGGTAAGCTACGAGCAGTACTTC.

This clonotype was counted a few times. The chain uses TRBV12-3 or TRBV12-4 and TRBJ1-4; D possibly corresponds to TRBD1 (5 bases). CDR3 length equals 14 residues. V dropped 4 bases and J dropped 2 bases, with 8 bases sitting between them. The CDR3 loop is CASSWGDTNEKLFF. CDR3 nucleotides: TGTGCCAGCAGTTGGGGGGACACTAATGAAAAACTGTTTTTT.

The chain uses TRBV7-8 and TRBJ2-7; D perhaps matches TRBD2 (5 bases). The CDR3 loop spans 14 amino acids. The germline V gene encodes CDR1 SGHVS and CDR2 FQNEAQ. Trimming shortened V by 6 bases and J by 2 bases, and 14 bases separated the two germline ends. CDR3 residues: CASSWTSPPYEQYF. CDR3 nucleotides: TGTGCCAGCAGTTGGACTTCTCCCCCCTACGAGCAGTACTTC.

In the case of this clonotype: A read error is possible here, since a much larger clone lies one base away. This rearrangement joins TRBV29-1 to TRBJ1-4; the D gene is possibly TRBD1 (5 bases). The CDR3 sequence is 14 residues long. Germline-derived CDR1 and CDR2 are SQVTM and ANQGSEA. CDR3 coding DNA: TGCAGCGTTGAAGTCGCAGGGAAAAATGAAGAACTGTTTTTT. This sequence encodes CSVEVAGKNEELFF.

The chain carries TRBV6-5 and TRBJ2-7, with 11 bases fitting TRBD2. The germline V gene encodes CDR1 MNHEY and CDR2 SVGAGI. This CDR3 region has 17 residues. V trimming: 0 bases; J trimming: 2 bases; junction bases outside the gene matches: 6. The CDR3 DNA reads TGTGCCAGCAGTTACTCTTTTTTAGCGGGGGGGCCCTACGAGCAGTACTTC. Translating it yields CASSYSFLAGGPYEQYF.

The CDR3 region has the DNA TGTGCCAGCAGGCGGACGGAGAATAATCAGCCCCAGCATTTT. Its protein is CASRRTENNQPQHF. This rearrangement joins TRBV12-3 or TRBV12-4 to TRBJ1-5; D is ambiguous. Trimming took 6 bases from V and 4 from J, leaving 13 bases between them. The CDR3 has 14 amino acids.

The chain has TRBV28 and TRBJ2-3; maybe TRBD1 (6 bases). CDR3 length: 13 residues. Germline loops: CDR1 MDHEN, CDR2 SYDVKM. V shed 6 bases and J shed 2 bases, with 9 bases lying between them. The CDR3 here is CASSGQHTDTQYF. The DNA of the CDR3 is TGTGCCAGCAGCGGACAGCACACAGATACGCAGTATTTT.

The rearrangement uses TRBV7-6 and TRBJ2-1, with 7 bases fitting TRBD2. The germline V gene has CDR1 SGHVS and CDR2 FNYEAQ. With 1 base clipped from V and 8 bases from J, the junction kept 8 bases outside the gene matches. The CDR3 extends over 15 amino acids. This CDR3 is CASSLEFQRDDEQFF. In DNA, the CDR3 is TGTGCCAGCAGCTTAGAGTTCCAGCGGGACGATGAGCAGTTCTTC.

CDR3 sequence reads: CASTWAENTEAFF. CDR3 nucleotides: TGTGCCAGCACCTGGGCAGAAAACACTGAAGCTTTCTTT. The chain links TRBV6-1 to TRBJ1-1, with no clear D. V lost 7 bases and J lost 2, with 11 bases in between. The CDR3 spans 13 residues. CDR1 and CDR2 (germline): MNHNS, SASEGT.

This clonotype was counted many times. One end of the junction is discordant with germline, which a read error may explain. The V and J genes are TRBV7-9 and TRBJ2-7; D not resolved. CDR1 and CDR2 from the germline V gene are SEHNR and FQNEAQ (reference sequence). CDR3 length: 12 residues. The DNA of the CDR3 is TGCGCCAGCAGTGGTACCCCCTACGAGCAGTACTTC. It is translated as CASSGTPYEQYF.

This clonotype was found a few times. The rearrangement links TRBV18 to TRBJ2-4; D is perhaps TRBD1 (5 bases). The CDR3 totals 16 residues. Germline V gene lookup returns CDR1 KGHSH and CDR2 LQKENI. V was clipped by 2 bases and J by 0 bases, with 11 bases between them. The CDR3 protein is CASSPLGAVAKNIQYF. CDR3 nucleotide sequence: TGTGCCAGCTCACCATTAGGGGCGGTAGCCAAAAACATTCAGTACTTC. Combining the CDR3 with reference TRBV18 and TRBJ2-4 gives the whole variable domain NAGVMQNPRHLVRRRGQEARLRCSPMKGHSHVYWYRQLPEEGLKFMVYLQKENIIDESGMPKERFSAEFPKEGPSILRIQQVVRGDSAAYFCASSPLGAVAKNIQYFGAGTRLSVL.

The gene calls are TRBV12-3 or TRBV12-4 and TRBJ2-3; D may be TRBD1 (6 bases). V shed 3 bases and J shed 4 bases, with 14 bases lying between them. The CDR3 extends over 15 amino acids. The CDR3 region is CASSFRDTYADTQYF. CDR3 bases: TGTGCCAGCAGTTTTCGGGACACATACGCAGATACGCAGTATTTT.

This clonotype turned up a few times. This chain joins TRBV7-2 and TRBJ2-1, with D uncertain. The V and J ends lost 1 base and 9 bases respectively, with 13 bases between them. Germline V CDR1 and CDR2: SGHTA, FQGNSA. The CDR3 extends over 14 amino acids. The CDR3 loop reads CASSLDRSLGEQFF. The CDR3 DNA reads as TGTGCCAGCAGCTTAGATCGTTCCCTTGGTGAGCAGTTCTTC.